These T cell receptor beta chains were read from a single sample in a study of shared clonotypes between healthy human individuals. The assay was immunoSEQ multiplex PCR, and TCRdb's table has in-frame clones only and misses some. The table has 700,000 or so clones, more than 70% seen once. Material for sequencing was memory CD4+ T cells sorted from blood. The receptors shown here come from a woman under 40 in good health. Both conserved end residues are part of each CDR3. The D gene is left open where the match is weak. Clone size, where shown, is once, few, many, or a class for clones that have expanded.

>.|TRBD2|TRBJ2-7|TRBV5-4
CASSLEASGSDEQYF
TGTGCCAGCAGCTTGGAGGCTAGCGGGAGTGACGAGCAGTACTTC
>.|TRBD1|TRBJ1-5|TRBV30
CAWRGQINQPQHF
TGTGCCTGGAGGGGACAGATCAATCAGCCCCAGCATTTT
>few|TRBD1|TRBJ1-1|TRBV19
CASSIRGQGTEAFF
TGTGCCAGTAGTATACGGGGACAGGGCACTGAAGCTTTCTTT
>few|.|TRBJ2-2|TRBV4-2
CASSQDELGELFF
TGTGCCAGCAGCCAAGATGAGCTCGGGGAGCTGTTTTTT
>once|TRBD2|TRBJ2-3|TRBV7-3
CASSDGLAGDVDTQYF
TGTGCCAGCAGCGACGGACTAGCGGGAGATGTGGATACGCAGTATTTT
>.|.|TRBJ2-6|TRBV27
CASSLWGARGANVLTF
TGTGCCAGCAGTTTATGGGGGGCGCGCGGGGCCAACGTCCTGACTTTC
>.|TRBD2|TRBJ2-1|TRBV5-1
CASNIGLASSNEQFF
TGCGCCAGCAATATCGGACTAGCGTCCTCCAATGAGCAGTTCTTC
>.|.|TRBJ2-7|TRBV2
CASSESGASGEQYF
TGTGCCAGCAGTGAATCGGGGGCTTCAGGTGAGCAGTACTTC
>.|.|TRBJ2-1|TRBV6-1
CASREPYNEQFF
TGTGCCAGCCGGGAGCCTTACAATGAGCAGTTCTTC
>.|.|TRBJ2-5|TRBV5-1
CASSPPVGSGVYQETQYF
TGCGCCAGCAGCCCCCCTGTGGGTAGCGGTGTGTACCAAGAGACCCAGTACTTC
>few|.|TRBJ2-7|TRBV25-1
CASSTRDNSYEQYF
TGTGCCAGCAGTACCCGGGACAACTCCTACGAGCAGTACTTC
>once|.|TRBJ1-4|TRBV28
CASSRIKDEKLFF
TGTGCCAGCAGCCGGATTAAAGATGAAAAACTGTTTTTT
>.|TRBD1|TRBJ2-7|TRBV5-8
CASSRQGRGSYEQYF
TGTGCCAGCAGCCGACAGGGTAGGGGCTCCTACGAGCAGTACTTC
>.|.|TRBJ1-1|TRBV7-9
CASSLPGPNTEAFF
TGTGCCAGCAGCTTACCAGGCCCGAACACTGAAGCTTTCTTT
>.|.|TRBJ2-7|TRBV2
CATKWSSYEQYF
TGTGCCACCAAGTGGAGCTCCTACGAGCAGTACTTC
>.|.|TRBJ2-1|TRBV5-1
CASSKTDEYNEQFF
TGCGCCAGCAGCAAAACGGACGAGTACAATGAGCAGTTCTTC
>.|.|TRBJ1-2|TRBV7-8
CASSPDPDGDGYTF
TGTGCCAGCAGCCCTGACCCTGATGGGGATGGCTACACCTTC
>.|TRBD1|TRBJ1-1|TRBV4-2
CASSQIGTANTEAFF
TGTGCCAGCAGCCAGATCGGGACAGCGAACACTGAAGCTTTCTTT
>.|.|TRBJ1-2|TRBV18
CASSPQRGQDGYTF
TGTGCCAGCTCACCACAGCGGGGGCAGGATGGCTACACCTTC
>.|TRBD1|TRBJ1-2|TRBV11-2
CASSLDGQGGYTF
TGTGCCAGCAGCTTAGACGGACAGGGAGGCTACACCTTC
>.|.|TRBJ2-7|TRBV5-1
CASAVFEWGEQYF
TGCGCCAGTGCGGTCTTTGAGTGGGGCGAGCAGTACTTC
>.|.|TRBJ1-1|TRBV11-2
CASSLVSTGLTFF
TGTGCCAGCAGCTTAGTATCAACAGGGCTAACTTTCTTT
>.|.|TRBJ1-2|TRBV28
CASRGSLSYGYTF
TGTGCCAGCAGGGGGAGCTTGTCCTATGGCTACACCTTC
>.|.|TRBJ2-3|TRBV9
CASSVVGVSTDTQYF
TGTGCCAGCAGCGTAGTCGGGGTTAGCACAGATACGCAGTATTTT
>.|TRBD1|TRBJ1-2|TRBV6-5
CASTYYRGANYGYTF
TGTGCCAGCACTTATTACAGGGGCGCTAACTATGGCTACACCTTC
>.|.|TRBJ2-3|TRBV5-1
CASRAEDTQYF
TGCGCCAGCAGGGCCGAAGATACGCAGTATTTT
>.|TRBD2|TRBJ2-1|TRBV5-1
CASSTILAGGYNEQFF
TGCGCCAGCAGCACGATACTAGCGGGAGGCTACAATGAGCAGTTCTTC
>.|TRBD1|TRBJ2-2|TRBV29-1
CSVWQGATGELFF
TGCAGCGTTTGGCAGGGGGCCACCGGGGAGCTGTTTTTT
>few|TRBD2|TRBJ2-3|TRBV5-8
CASSLAGLAGGTDTQYF
TGTGCCAGCAGCTTGGCTGGACTAGCGGGAGGGACAGATACGCAGTATTTT
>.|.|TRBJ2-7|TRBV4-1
CASSQEFGRQNSYEQYF
TGCGCCAGCAGCCAAGAGTTTGGACGGCAAAACTCCTACGAGCAGTACTTC
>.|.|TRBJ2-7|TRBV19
CASSIANAGTQTYEQYF
TGTGCCAGTAGTATAGCGAACGCCGGGACTCAGACCTACGAGCAGTACTTC
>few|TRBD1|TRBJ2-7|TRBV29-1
CSVGGTASYEQYF
TGCAGCGTTGGTGGGACAGCCTCCTACGAGCAGTACTTC
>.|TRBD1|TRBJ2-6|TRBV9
CASSVRDRDYSGANVLTF
TGTGCCAGCAGCGTCCGGGACAGGGATTATTCTGGGGCCAACGTCCTGACTTTC
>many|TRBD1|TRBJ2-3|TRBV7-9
CASSEKGQGNFAQYF
TGTGCCAGCAGCGAGAAAGGACAGGGAAATTTTGCGCAGTATTTT
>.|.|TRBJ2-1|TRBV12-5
CASGLWGRGPANEQFF
TGTGCTAGTGGTTTGTGGGGGCGGGGTCCTGCCAATGAGCAGTTCTTC
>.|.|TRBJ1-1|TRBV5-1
CASRRDMNTEAFF
TGCGCCAGCAGGAGGGACATGAACACTGAAGCTTTCTTT
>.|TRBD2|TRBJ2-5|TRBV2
CASSLGTSGGETQYF
TGTGCCAGCAGCCTTGGGACTAGCGGAGGAGAGACCCAGTACTTC
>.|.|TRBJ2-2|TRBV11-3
CASSSGVSIGTGELFF
TGTGCCAGCAGCTCCGGTGTGTCGATAGGCACCGGGGAGCTGTTTTTT
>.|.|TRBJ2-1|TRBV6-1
CASSDHRSRQFF
TGTGCCAGCAGTGATCACCGGAGTCGGCAGTTCTTC
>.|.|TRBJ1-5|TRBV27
CASSSRQGGQPQHF
TGTGCCAGCAGTTCCCGCCAGGGTGGTCAGCCCCAGCATTTT
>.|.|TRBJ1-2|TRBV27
CASSWNREGGYTF
TGTGCCAGCAGTTGGAACAGGGAGGGTGGCTACACCTTC
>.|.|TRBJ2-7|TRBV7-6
CASSLGGVPGEQYF
TGTGCCAGCAGCTTAGGGGGAGTTCCGGGTGAGCAGTACTTC
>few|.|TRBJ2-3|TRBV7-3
CASSSGGPSTDTQYF
TGTGCCAGCAGCTCCGGGGGGCCTAGCACAGATACGCAGTATTTT
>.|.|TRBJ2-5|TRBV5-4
CASSLVHQETQYF
TGTGCCAGCAGCTTGGTACACCAAGAGACCCAGTACTTC
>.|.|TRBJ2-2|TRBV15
CATSRDLLTVGELFF
TGTGCCACCAGCAGAGATCTACTCACCGTCGGGGAGCTGTTTTTT